This TCR beta chain was documented in a study of T cells in Graves' hyperthyroidism and ophthalmopathy. As for the study in general: Sampling of peripheral blood happened at initial diagnosis, prior to any treatment.

Study results and caveats: Most thyroid clonotypes with frequency above 0.001 were detected in blood.

No progression to ophthalmopathy during 18 months of follow-up defined stable disease. RNA transcripts served as the template for amplifying TCR beta CDR3 regions. First-round RT-PCR targeting the TCR CDR3 was performed with the HTBI primer set. TCRdb passed the multiplex PCR reads through MiXCR, listing each CDR3 protein once. The sample lists more than 100,000 distinct CDR3 sequences, 47% occurring once. CDR1 and CDR2 (germline): SGHDT, YYEEEE. Trimming removed 3 bases at V and 7 bases at J, with 17 bases between. The CDR3 covers 15 residues. This clonotype was observed once. Its target is not known. V usage is TRBV5-6 and J usage is TRBJ2-1; D is possibly TRBD1 or TRBD2 (6 bases each). The sample comprised blood. The receptor's source is a man in his forties with Graves' hyperthyroidism. Written as DNA, the CDR3 is TGTGCCAGCAGCTGGGGGGCGGGCAATAGGAATGAGCAGTTCTTC. It is translated as CASSWGAGNRNEQFF.